A single sample is the source of the 22 T cell receptor beta chains below, sequenced in a study of tumor-infiltrating lymphocytes in primary liver carcinoma. DNA and RNA were both co-extracted from 20-30 mg of bulk tissue that had not been sorted. cDNA specific to TCR beta was made from around 530 ng of total RNA, with a constant-region primer employed for priming. Generation of the TCR beta libraries relied on three nested multiplex PCR rounds using slightly modified ARM-PCR. Both of the initial two PCR rounds ran for nine to eleven cycles and employed TRBV1-TRBV30 forward primers alongside a C-beta reverse primer. TCRdb reanalysed the multiplex PCR reads using MiXCR and keeps one entry per CDR3 protein. The table records tens of thousands of distinct CDR3 sequences, roughly three quarters of them present only once. The source material was liver tumor tissue from sampling region 4. Noted subset: tumor region T4, right-lateral pole. These receptors came from a man aged 40-50 years with primary liver carcinoma and hepatitis B virus infection.

As concerns this clonotype: A read error is likely, as this CDR3 ends without the conserved phenylalanine or tryptophan. The limits of the CDR3 on the DNA are not certain, so only TCRdb's listed CDR3 is given. The V gene is TRBV29-1, the J gene TRBJ1-1. In germline, CDR1 is SQVTM, CDR2 ANQGSEA. The CDR3 spans 14 residues, counting both ends. The CDR3 is CSVEGPQLGTESFA.

Points on this clonotype: The junction differs from germline at one of its ends, possibly a read error. The chain carries TRBV11-1 and TRBJ2-7; the D is unclear. CDR3 length equals 14 residues. Germline CDR1 reads SGHAT; CDR2 reads FQDESV (reference sequence). The CDR3, as DNA: TGTGCCAGCGGCTTAGGTCAGGTTTCCTACGAGCAGTACTTC. The encoded protein is CASGLGQVSYEQYF.

With respect to this clonotype: Because it lacks the conserved phenylalanine or tryptophan at the end, this CDR3 is likely a read error. V usage is TRBV6-5 and J usage is TRBJ2-5; D is unclear. V lost 0 bases to trimming and J lost 1 base, with 12 bases between them. The CDR3 has 16 amino acids. Germline values: CDR1 MNHEY, CDR2 SVGAGI. This CDR3 reads CASSYSGQRLQETQYL. CDR3 in DNA: TGTGCCAGCAGTTACTCGGGTCAAAGGCTCCAAGAGACCCAGTACCTC.

Regarding this clonotype: The junction does not match germline at one end; this may be a read error. The gene calls are TRBV28 and TRBJ2-1; 10 bases are a match to TRBD2. The CDR3 length is 17 residues. Looked up from germline, CDR1 is MDHEN and CDR2 is SYDVKM. CDR3 loop: CASRRTSGLTSCNKQFF. The CDR3, as DNA: TGTGCCAGCAGGCGGACTAGCGGATTAACCTCCTGCAATAAGCAGTTCTTC. Filled out from reference TRBV28 and TRBJ2-1, the complete variable domain reads DVKVTQSSRYLVKRTGEKVFLECVQDMDHENMFWYRQDPGLGLRLIYFSYDVKMKEKGDIPEGYSVSREKKERFSLILESASTNQTSMYLCASRRTSGLTSCNKQFFGPGTRLTVL.

Note on this clonotype: The final CDR3 position lacks the conserved phenylalanine or tryptophan, pointing to a likely read error. The chain links TRBV6-5 to TRBJ2-6; 7 bases are a match to TRBD1. CDR1 and CDR2 from the germline V gene are MNHEY and SVGAGI. CDR3 length equals 18 residues. CDR3 DNA: TGTGCCAGCAGTCTTTTGACAGGGATGAAAGCTGGTGCTAACGTTCTGACTTCC. Its protein product is CASSLLTGMKAGANVLTS.

Turning to this clonotype: One junction end disagrees with the germline gene, perhaps due to a read error. This chain uses TRBV11-2 with TRBJ2-1, with D perhaps matching TRBD2 (6 bases). The germline CDR1 and CDR2 sequences are SGHAT and FQNNGV. The CDR3 has 16 amino acids. CDR3 sequence: CASSFRLVGDFNEQFF. CDR3 nucleotides: TGTGCCAGTAGCTTTAGACTAGTGGGAGATTTCAATGAGCAGTTCTTC.

For this clonotype: This could be a read error, since a much larger clone is one nucleotide away. The J gene is TRBJ2-1, the V gene TRBV6-5, with D possibly TRBD1 on 5 matching bases. CDR1 MNHEY and CDR2 SVGAGI come from the germline V gene. The CDR3 spans 17 residues. V lost 5 bases to trimming and J lost 0 bases, with 17 bases between them. In DNA form, the CDR3 reads TGTGCCAGCAGTCGTACAGGTGCCCACGACTCCTACAATGAGCAGTTCTTC. It encodes CASSRTGAHDSYNEQFF.

This clonotype was detected once. A junction end diverges from the germline sequence, so it may reflect a read error. The genes are TRBV29-1 and TRBJ1-1; D unresolved. The CDR3 is made up of 11 amino acids. Germline V gene data show CDR1 as SQVTM and CDR2 as ANQGSEA. CDR3 coding DNA: TGCAGCATTTTTTCGAACACTGTAGCTTTCTTT. Amino acid sequence: CSIFSNTVAFF. The variable domain in full, with the rest retrieved from reference TRBV29-1 and TRBJ1-1, is SAVISQKPSRDICQRGTSLTIQCQVDSQVTMMFWYRQQPGQSLTLIATANQGSEATYESGFVIDKFPISRPNLTFSTLTVSNMSPEDSSIYLCSIFSNTVAFFGQGTRLTVV.

This clonotype was seen only a few times. The chain employs TRBV18 and TRBJ2-1; no clear D. Germline V gene data show CDR1 as KGHSH and CDR2 as LQKENI. This CDR3 comprises 14 residues. The V gene lost 0 bases and the J gene lost 6 bases, with 9 bases spanning the gap. In DNA form, the CDR3 reads TGTGCCAGCTCACCACCGACCCCGTCCAATGAGCAGTTCTTC. It is translated as CASSPPTPSNEQFF.

This clonotype showed up just once. The chain links TRBV4-1 to TRBJ2-2; D may be TRBD2 (6 bases). The germline V gene encodes CDR1 MGHRA and CDR2 YSYEKL. The CDR3 consists of 16 residues. Trimming stripped 4 bases from V and 1 base from J, with 13 bases between. In DNA, the CDR3 is TGCGCCAGCAGCCCTACTAACGGGAGGAACACCGGGGAGCTGTTTTTT. It specifies CASSPTNGRNTGELFF.

This clonotype occurred once. With a much larger clone just one base away, this may be a read error. The CDR3 DNA is TGTGCCAGCAGCAAAACCGGGCATAGCAATCAGCCCCAGCATTTT. As protein: CASSKTGHSNQPQHF. This chain joins TRBV21-1 and TRBJ1-5; the table's D call, TRBD1, has no DNA check behind it. TRBV21-1 is annotated as a pseudogene. The CDR3 has 15 amino acids.

V and J are TRBV28 and TRBJ2-1; TRBD2 matches at 7 bases. CDR3 size: 15 residues. V gave up 7 bases and J gave up 8 bases; unmatched junction bases: 14. The germline gives CDR1 MDHEN, CDR2 SYDVKM. The CDR3 nucleotides read TGTGCCAGCAATCTCGGACTAGGCCCTGCTTATGAGCAGTTCTTC. It translates to CASNLGLGPAYEQFF.

The sample holds a few counts of this clonotype. This could be a read error, since a much larger clone is one nucleotide away. This rearrangement joins TRBV6-5 to TRBJ2-3, with 14 bases that match TRBD2. Germline V gene data show CDR1 as MNHEY and CDR2 as SVGAGI. This CDR3 contains 19 residues. The DNA for the CDR3 is TGTGCCAACAGTCATGGACTAGCGGGAGGCACGGCACCCACAGATACGCAGTATTTT. Translating gives CANSHGLAGGTAPTDTQYF.

The genes are TRBV11-1 and TRBJ2-1, with a tentative D call TRBD1 (6 bases). V was pared by 3 bases and J by 3 bases, with 12 bases between. CDR3 length: 15 amino acids. Germline-derived CDR1 and CDR2 are SGHAT and FQDESV (reference sequence). The CDR3 nucleotides are TGTGCCAGCAGCTTCGAGGGACATCGCTACAATGAGCAGTTCTTC. It yields the protein CASSFEGHRYNEQFF.

The rearrangement joins TRBV11-2 to TRBJ2-3; TRBD2 agrees at 8 bases. This CDR3 contains 16 residues. Germline values: CDR1 SGHAT, CDR2 FQNNGV. Trimming at V came to 5 bases and at J to 2 bases, leaving 9 bases not matched to a gene. The CDR3 coding sequence is TGTGCCAGCAGCCCGGCGGGGGGCAGGGCCACAGATACGCAGTATTTT. Translating gives CASSPAGGRATDTQYF.

This rearrangement joins TRBV7-8 to TRBJ1-3; 7 bases map to TRBD1. The CDR3 spans 15 residues. Looked up from germline, CDR1 is SGHVS and CDR2 is FQNEAQ. Trimming took 8 bases from V and 6 from J; bases not matched to a gene: 13. For the CDR3, the DNA is TGTGCCAGCTGGGACAGTCACTACCCTGTAAACACCATATATTTT. This encodes CASWDSHYPVNTIYF.

Only one count was recorded for this clonotype. Given the absence of the conserved phenylalanine or tryptophan at the CDR3 end, a read error is likely. The J gene is TRBJ2-1, the V gene TRBV28; TRBD2 matches 7 bases. This CDR3 spans 15 amino acids. Trimming took 5 bases from V and 8 from J; bases not matched to a gene: 12. CDR1 MDHEN and CDR2 SYDVKM come from the germline V gene. The CDR3 nucleotides read TGTGCCAGCAGTCCCGGACTAGGCCCCGCTTATGAGCAGTTCGTC. This sequence encodes CASSPGLGPAYEQFV.

In the case of this clonotype: An end of the junction does not agree with germline; a read error may underlie this. V gene TRBV4-1 combines with J gene TRBJ2-1, with TRBD2 matching 12 bases. Germline assignment: CDR1 MGHRA and CDR2 YSYEKL. The length of the CDR3 is 17 residues. In DNA, the CDR3 is TGCGCCAGCAGCCACGCCGGACTAGCGGGATCCTACAATGAGCTGTTCTTC. It yields the protein CASSHAGLAGSYNELFF.

A note on this clonotype: The CDR3 ends on some other residue instead of the conserved phenylalanine or tryptophan, so this is likely a read error. It is unclear where the CDR3 begins or ends on the DNA, so no DNA is shown, and the CDR3 is as TCRdb lists it. The rearrangement joins TRBV11-2 to TRBJ2-1; TRBD2 was called by the table and not checked on the DNA. From germline, CDR1 is SGHAT and CDR2 FQNNGV. The CDR3 has 14 amino acids, counting both end residues. Here the CDR3 reads CASSSAGPGNEEFI.

In regard to this clonotype: Sequence at one end of the junction differs from germline and may be a read error. This chain links TRBV4-1 with TRBJ2-1, with D tentatively TRBD1 or TRBD2 (7 bases each). The CDR3 is 22 residues long. Germline CDR1 and CDR2: MGHRA and YSYEKL. CDR3 region: CASSQPGGKKGEGLSSYNEQFF. The CDR3 DNA sequence: TGCGCTAGCAGCCAACCAGGGGGAAAAAAGGGGGAGGGCTTAAGCTCCTACAATGAGCAGTTCTTC.

In this sample, this clonotype turned up once. Germline is not matched at one junction end, which may reflect a read error. V and J are TRBV4-2 and TRBJ2-7; a weak D match, TRBD2 (6 bases). Germline values: CDR1 LGHNA, CDR2 YNFKEQ. The CDR3 is made up of 17 amino acids. The CDR3 is CATTGLMGVYKSYGQYF. The CDR3 DNA reads TGTGCCACTACTGGACTAATGGGAGTTTATAAGTCCTACGGGCAGTACTTC.

About this clonotype: Being one base from a much bigger clone, this may be a read error. The chain carries TRBV5-4 and TRBJ1-1; no firm D call. The CDR3 loop spans 15 amino acids. CDR1 is SGHNT, CDR2 YYREEE, per germline (reference sequence). CDR3 sequence (DNA): TGTGCCAGCAGCTTGGAGTTGAGCATGAACACTGAAGCTATCTTT. Its translation: CASSLELSMNTEAIF.